This T cell receptor (beta chain) was sequenced for a study of T-cell memory formation after mild COVID-19. Study-level information: In these data, TCR clusters were largely donor specific.

Trimming removed 3 bases from V and 8 bases from J, with 11 bases in between. Germline loops: CDR1 SGHNT, CDR2 YYREEE (reference sequence). This CDR3 region has 12 residues. Note on this clonotype: Its antigen is undetermined.

Study-wide findings and caveats: The study found balanced CD4/CD8 in clones contracting day 15 to 85 and a CD4+ lean in later expanders. Shrinking CD4+ clones resided mostly in CM and EM, and CD8+ ones in EMRA.

Employing constant-segment primers, 5'RACE generated TCR alpha and TCR beta cDNA libraries bearing sample barcodes and UMIs. TCRdb re-analysed the 5' RACE reads in MiXCR, keeping a single row per CDR3 protein. Of 470,000 or so distinct CDR3 sequences in the sample, roughly 20% were seen once. This receptor was obtained from an adult woman who had mild COVID-19 (a few samples of this study predate the infection). Cell type and time point are not known. The rearrangement links TRBV5-4 to TRBJ1-2; no clear D. Material for sequencing was PBMCs or a T cell subset sorted from them (not recorded which). CDR3 in DNA: TGTGCCAGCAGCTCACCTCTCGGGGGCTACACCTTC. Its protein product is CASSSPLGGYTF.